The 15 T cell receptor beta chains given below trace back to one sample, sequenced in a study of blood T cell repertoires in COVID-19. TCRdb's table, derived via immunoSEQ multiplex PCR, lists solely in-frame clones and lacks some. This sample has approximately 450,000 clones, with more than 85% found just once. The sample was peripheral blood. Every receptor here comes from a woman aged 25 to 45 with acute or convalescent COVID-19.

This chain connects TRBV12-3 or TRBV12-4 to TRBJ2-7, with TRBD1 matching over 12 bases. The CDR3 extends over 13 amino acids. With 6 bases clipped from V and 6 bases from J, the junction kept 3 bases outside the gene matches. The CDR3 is CASRRDRGREQYF. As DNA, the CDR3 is TGTGCCAGCAGGCGGGACAGGGGGCGCGAGCAGTACTTC.

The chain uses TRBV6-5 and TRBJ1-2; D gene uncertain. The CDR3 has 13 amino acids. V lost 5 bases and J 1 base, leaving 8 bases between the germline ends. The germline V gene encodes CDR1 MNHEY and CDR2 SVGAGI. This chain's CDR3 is CASSLQDNYGYTF. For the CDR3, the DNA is TGTGCCAGCAGTCTTCAGGATAACTATGGCTACACCTTC.

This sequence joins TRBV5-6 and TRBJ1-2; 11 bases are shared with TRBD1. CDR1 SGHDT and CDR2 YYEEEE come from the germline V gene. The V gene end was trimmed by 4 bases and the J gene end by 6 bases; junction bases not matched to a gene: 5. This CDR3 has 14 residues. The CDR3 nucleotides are TGTGCCAGCAGCATGGGACAGGGGGTCAATGGCTACACCTTC. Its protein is CASSMGQGVNGYTF.

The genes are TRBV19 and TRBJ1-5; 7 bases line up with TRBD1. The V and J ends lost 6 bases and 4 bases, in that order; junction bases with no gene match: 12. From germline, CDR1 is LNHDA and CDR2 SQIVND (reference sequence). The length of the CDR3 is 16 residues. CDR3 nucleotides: TGTGCCAGTAGGATCGAACGACAGGGTAGGAATCAGCCCCAGCATTTT. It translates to CASRIERQGRNQPQHF.

The CDR3 DNA sequence: TGTGCCAGCAGCGAGGGACAGGGGGCCTACAATGAGCAGTTCTTC. Translation gives CASSEGQGAYNEQFF. The chain carries TRBV9 and TRBJ2-1; 11 nucleotides agree with TRBD1. Germline trimming cut 3 bases from V and 2 bases from J; bases unmatched to any gene: 1. From germline, CDR1 is SGDLS and CDR2 YYNGEE. The CDR3 contains 15 residues.

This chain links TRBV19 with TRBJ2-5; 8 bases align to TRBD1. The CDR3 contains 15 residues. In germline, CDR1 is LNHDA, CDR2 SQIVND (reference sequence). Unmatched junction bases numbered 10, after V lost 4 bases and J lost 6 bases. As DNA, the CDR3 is TGTGCCAGTAGTAGTCCCGACAGGGGTCGTCAGACCCAGTACTTC. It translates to CASSSPDRGRQTQYF. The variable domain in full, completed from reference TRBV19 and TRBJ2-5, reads DGGITQSPKYLFRKEGQNVTLSCEQNLNHDAMYWYRQDPGQGLRLIYYSQIVNDFQKGDIAEGYSVSREKKESFPLTVTSAQKNPTAFYLCASSSPDRGRQTQYFGPGTRLLVL.

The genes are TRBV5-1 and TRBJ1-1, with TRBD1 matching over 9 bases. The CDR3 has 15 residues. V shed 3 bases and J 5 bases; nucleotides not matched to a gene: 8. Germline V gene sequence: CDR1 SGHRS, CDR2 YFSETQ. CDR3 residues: CASSSSGTGWTEAFF. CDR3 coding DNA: TGCGCCAGCAGCTCTTCCGGGACAGGGTGGACTGAAGCTTTCTTT.

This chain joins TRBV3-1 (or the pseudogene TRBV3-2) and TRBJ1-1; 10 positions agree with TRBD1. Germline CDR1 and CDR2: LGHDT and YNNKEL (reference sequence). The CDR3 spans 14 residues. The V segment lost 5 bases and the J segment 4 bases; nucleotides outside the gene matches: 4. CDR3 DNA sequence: TGTGCCAGCAGCTACGGGACAGGGGCCACTGAAGCTTTCTTT. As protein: CASSYGTGATEAFF.

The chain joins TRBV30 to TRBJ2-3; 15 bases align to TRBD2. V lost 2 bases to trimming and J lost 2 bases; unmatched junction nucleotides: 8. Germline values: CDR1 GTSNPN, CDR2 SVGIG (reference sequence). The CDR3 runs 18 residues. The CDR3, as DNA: TGTGCCTGGAGTCCCTGGACTAGCGGGGGGGCAAACACAGATACGCAGTATTTT. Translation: CAWSPWTSGGANTDTQYF.

Written as DNA, the CDR3 is TGTGCCAGTGGGGGGGATTCTCACCCGTCAGATACGCAGTATTTT. It encodes CASGGDSHPSDTQYF. The chain couples TRBV19 to TRBJ2-3, with 7 bases aligning to TRBD2. The length of the CDR3 is 15 residues. The germline gives CDR1 LNHDA, CDR2 SQIVND (reference sequence). V was clipped by 8 bases and J by 4 bases; unmatched bases: 12.

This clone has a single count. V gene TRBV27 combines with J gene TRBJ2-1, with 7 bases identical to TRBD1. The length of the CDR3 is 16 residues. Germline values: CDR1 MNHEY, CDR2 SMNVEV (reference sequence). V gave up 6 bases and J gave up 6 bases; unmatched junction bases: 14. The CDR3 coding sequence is TGTGCCAGCAGAGCACAGGGGTACTGGCCTATCAATGAGCAGTTCTTC. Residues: CASRAQGYWPINEQFF.

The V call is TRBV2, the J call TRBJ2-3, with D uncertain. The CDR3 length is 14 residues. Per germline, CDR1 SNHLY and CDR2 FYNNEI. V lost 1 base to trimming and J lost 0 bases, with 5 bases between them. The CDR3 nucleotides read TGTGCCAGCAGTGAAGATGAGAGCACAGATACGCAGTATTTT. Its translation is CASSEDESTDTQYF.

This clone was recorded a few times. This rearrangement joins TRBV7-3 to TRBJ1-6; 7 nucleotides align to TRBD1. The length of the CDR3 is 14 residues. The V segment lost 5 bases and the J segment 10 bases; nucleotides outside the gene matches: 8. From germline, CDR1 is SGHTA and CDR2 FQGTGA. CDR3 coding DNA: TGTGCCAGCAGCACCGGGACAGACGGCTCACCCCTCCACTTT. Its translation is CASSTGTDGSPLHF.

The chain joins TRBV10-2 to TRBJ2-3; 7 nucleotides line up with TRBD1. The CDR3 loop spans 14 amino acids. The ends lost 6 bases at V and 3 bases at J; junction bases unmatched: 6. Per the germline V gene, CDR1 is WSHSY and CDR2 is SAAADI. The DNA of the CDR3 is TGCGCCAGCAGACAAGGGACAGTTACAGATACGCAGTATTTT. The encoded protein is CASRQGTVTDTQYF.

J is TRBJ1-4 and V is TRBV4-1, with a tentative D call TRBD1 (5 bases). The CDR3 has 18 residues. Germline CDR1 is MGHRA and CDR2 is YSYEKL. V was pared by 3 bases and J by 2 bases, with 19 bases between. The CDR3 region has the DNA TGCGCCAGCAGCCATACGAGTCAGGGATTGATCACTAATGAAAAACTGTTTTTT. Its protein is CASSHTSQGLITNEKLFF.